This entry lists 7 T cell receptor beta chains sequenced from one sample in a study of cytomegalovirus exposure and HLA in healthy donors (dated by TCRdb to about 2017). Library preparation was by the immunoSEQ multiplex PCR assay. The multiplex PCR relied on a mix of 60 forward primers for TCR Vbeta segments and 13 reverse primers for TCR Jbeta segments. The clones in this table, taken by TCRdb from immuneACCESS, are in-frame only. Not every clone is retained; where verified, under half of the shortfall comes from an unresolved V gene, and the cause of the rest is unknown. The sample contains approximately 140,000 clones, approximately 80% of them found a single time. The ten largest clones represent less than 3.5% of the sample. The sequenced material came from PBMCs. The source is a man aged 50 to 60 in good health and CMV-seronegative.

The V gene is TRBV18, the J gene TRBJ1-1; TRBD1 agrees at 7 bases. Germline values: CDR1 KGHSH, CDR2 LQKENI. After removal of 6 bases from V and 0 bases from J, the junction contained 13 bases not matched to a gene. The CDR3 covers 17 residues. The CDR3 DNA follows: TGTGCCAGCTCCTCGTCCGTGAAGGGGGCGCTGAACACTGAAGCTTTCTTT. Protein product: CASSSSVKGALNTEAFF.

V is TRBV19 and J is TRBJ2-7, with TRBD2 identical over 11 bases. The germline V gene encodes CDR1 LNHDA and CDR2 SQIVND (reference sequence). Germline trimming cut 3 bases from V and 2 bases from J; bases unmatched to any gene: 6. The CDR3 contains 16 residues. The CDR3 spells CASSIGLAGETYEQYF. The CDR3 nucleotides are TGTGCCAGTAGTATTGGACTAGCGGGCGAGACCTACGAGCAGTACTTC.

This clone was detected only a few times. J is TRBJ2-3 and V is TRBV9; 10 bases are a match to TRBD2. The CDR3 is 18 amino acids. The V gene end was trimmed by 0 bases and the J gene end by 4 bases; junction bases not matched to a gene: 11. Germline V gene lookup returns CDR1 SGDLS and CDR2 YYNGEE. DNA of the CDR3: TGTGCCAGCAGCGTAGACTTAGCGGGGGGTGGTAGAGCAGATACGCAGTATTTT. Protein sequence: CASSVDLAGGGRADTQYF. Supplemented by reference TRBV9 and TRBJ2-3, the full variable domain reads DSGVTQTPKHLITATGQRVTLRCSPRSGDLSVYWYQQSLDQGLQFLIQYYNGEERAKGNILERFSAQQFPDLHSELNLSSLELGDSALYFCASSVDLAGGGRADTQYFGPGTRLTVL.

This chain links TRBV29-1 with TRBJ2-5, with TRBD1 matching over 8 bases. The CDR3 is made up of 13 amino acids. CDR1 and CDR2 (germline): SQVTM, ANQGSEA. V lost 6 bases to trimming and J lost 5 bases; unmatched junction nucleotides: 8. The CDR3 protein is CSVPDRGSETQYF. CDR3 bases: TGCAGCGTGCCTGACAGGGGATCCGAGACCCAGTACTTC.

This clone was counted once. The gene calls are TRBV6-5 and TRBJ1-2; D might be TRBD1 (5 bases). The germline V gene encodes CDR1 MNHEY and CDR2 SVGAGI. Trimming left V 6 bases short and J 2 bases short, with 13 bases between. This CDR3 is 14 amino acids long. This chain's CDR3 is CASSEGAPNYGYTF. The CDR3 nucleotides are TGTGCCAGCAGCGAAGGGGCGCCCAACTATGGCTACACCTTC.

This clone appeared once. The chain employs TRBV5-4 and TRBJ1-3; D remains ambiguous. The CDR3 sequence is 15 residues long. The V gene lost 6 bases and the J gene lost 4 bases, with 17 bases spanning the gap. CDR1 and CDR2 from the germline V gene are SGHNT and YYREEE (reference sequence). This CDR3 is CASTLSPAAGNTIYF. CDR3 bases: TGTGCCAGCACTCTGTCTCCCGCGGCGGGAAACACCATATATTTT.

The CDR3 DNA sequence: TGTGCCAGCAGCAATCCACTTGACAAAGGGAACACTGAAGCTTTCTTT. This codes for CASSNPLDKGNTEAFF. This chain connects TRBV21-1 to TRBJ1-1; the D call of TRBD1 is as the table states it, not checked on the DNA. TRBV21-1 is marked as a pseudogene. This CDR3 contains 16 residues.